The 25 T cell receptor beta chains below come from one sample, sequenced in a study of Graves' ophthalmopathy and Graves' hyperthyroidism. Beta-chain TCR CDR3 regions were amplified from RNA transcripts. Scientists carried out first-round RT-PCR using HTBI primers and then a second-round multiplex PCR. Each CDR3 protein gets one entry after TCRdb re-called the multiplex PCR reads with MiXCR. Among about 400,000 distinct CDR3 sequences, about a sixth were seen once, and the ten largest hold 1.6%. Sequenced material: peripheral blood. The origin of the receptors is a woman aged 18-30 years with Graves' ophthalmopathy.

The sample holds many counts of this clonotype. The chain employs TRBV30 and TRBJ1-1; D might be TRBD1 (6 bases). The V and J ends lost 0 bases and 10 bases respectively, with 12 bases between them. Germline CDR1 reads GTSNPN; CDR2 reads SVGIG (reference sequence). The CDR3 loop spans 12 amino acids. This CDR3 is CAWSVPNRAAFF. Written as DNA, the CDR3 is TGTGCCTGGAGTGTCCCCAACAGGGCAGCTTTCTTT.

The gene calls are TRBV6-1 and TRBJ2-5; D possibly corresponds to TRBD2 (6 bases). The V end lost 4 bases, the J end lost 0 bases, and 12 bases lay between the germline ends. Germline CDR1 and CDR2: MNHNS and SASEGT. The CDR3 totals 15 residues. The DNA for the CDR3 is TGTGCCAGCAGTGCCGGGACTGGAAACCAAGAGACCCAGTACTTC. This codes for CASSAGTGNQETQYF.

The chain uses TRBV15 and TRBJ1-5, with D possibly TRBD1 on 6 matching bases. The germline V and J ends were trimmed by 1 base and 5 bases, with 6 bases remaining between them. CDR1 is LNHNV and CDR2 is YYDKDF in the germline V gene (reference sequence). The CDR3 contains 13 residues. The CDR3 DNA is TGTGCCACCAGCAGAGGGACAGATCAGCCCCAGCATTTT. This encodes CATSRGTDQPQHF.

The sample holds many counts of this clonotype. The CDR3 spells CSVRQGFEKNTEAFF. CDR3 sequence (DNA): TGCAGCGTACGACAGGGATTTGAGAAGAACACTGAAGCTTTCTTT. The V call is TRBV29-1, the J call TRBJ1-1; TRBD1 agrees at 7 bases. V lost 6 bases to trimming and J lost 1 base; unmatched junction nucleotides: 11. CDR3 length equals 15 residues. Germline V gives CDR1 SQVTM, CDR2 ANQGSEA.

This clonotype was detected ten times or more. The CDR3 bases are TGTGCCAGCAGCTTCGCGGACAGGGGCCAGCCCCAGTACTTC. Translation: CASSFADRGQPQYF. V is TRBV7-8 and J is TRBJ2-5; 9 bases align to TRBD1. From germline, CDR1 is SGHVS and CDR2 FQNEAQ. Trimming at V came to 3 bases and at J to 9 bases, leaving 8 bases not matched to a gene. The CDR3 is made up of 14 amino acids.

The table lists this clonotype with many counts. The gene calls are TRBV5-4 and TRBJ1-1, with D possibly matching TRBD1 (5 bases). V lost 4 bases and J 4 bases, leaving 26 bases between the germline ends. CDR3 size: 18 residues. Germline lookup yields CDR1 SGHNT and CDR2 YYREEE (reference sequence). The CDR3 reads CASSGFLWSGQPITEAFF. DNA for the CDR3: TGTGCCAGCAGCGGGTTCTTGTGGTCAGGGCAACCGATCACTGAAGCTTTCTTT.

This clonotype was counted at least ten times. The chain recombines TRBV6-2 or TRBV6-3 with TRBJ1-1; the D gene is possibly TRBD1 (6 bases). Germline-derived CDR1 and CDR2 are MNHEY and SVGEGT. This CDR3 is 14 amino acids long. The ends were cut back, 8 bases at V and 6 bases at J, with 19 bases in the middle. DNA for the CDR3: TGTGCCAGCTGTAACACAGGGACAAGCGCTGAAGCTTTCTTT. It is translated as CASCNTGTSAEAFF.

The chain has TRBV6-1 and TRBJ1-2; TRBD1 matches at 7 bases. This CDR3 spans 16 amino acids. The germline CDR1 and CDR2 sequences are MNHNS and SASEGT. The J segment lost 5 bases and the V segment lost 7 bases, leaving 16 bases of the junction unmatched. Written as DNA, the CDR3 is TGTGCCAGCAAACGACAGGGCGGGGGATTAGGGTATGGCTACACCTTC. Translating gives CASKRQGGGLGYGYTF.

This clonotype appeared many times. The chain joins TRBV19 to TRBJ2-7, with D hard to call. This CDR3 has 17 residues. V was shortened by 3 bases and J by 0 bases, with 18 bases between the two germline ends. The V gene's germline CDR1 is LNHDA and CDR2 SQIVND (reference sequence). CDR3 region: CASSIGSLGRSSYEQYF. The CDR3 region has the DNA TGTGCCAGTAGTATTGGCTCCTTGGGCAGAAGCTCCTACGAGCAGTACTTC.

This clonotype occurred many times. V is TRBV12-3 or TRBV12-4 and J is TRBJ1-2; D not certain. The CDR3 covers 15 residues. Trimming took 5 bases from V and 7 from J, leaving 20 bases between them. In DNA form, the CDR3 reads TGTGCCAGCAGTACCGACCGACCCGACCCAGTTGGCTACACCTTC. Protein sequence: CASSTDRPDPVGYTF.

This clonotype has at least ten counts. This chain connects TRBV10-3 to TRBJ1-1; TRBD1 matches 7 bases. There are 14 residues in the CDR3. The V and J ends lost 6 bases and 1 base, in that order; junction bases with no gene match: 5. Germline V CDR1 and CDR2: ENHRY, SYGVKD. The CDR3 DNA sequence: TGTGCCATCAGAACGAGACAGGGGAACACTGAAGCTTTCTTT. This sequence encodes CAIRTRQGNTEAFF.

This clonotype was detected many times. The chain joins TRBV2 to TRBJ2-2; D possibly corresponds to TRBD2 (6 bases). Germline V lookup: CDR1 SNHLY, CDR2 FYNNEI. The CDR3 contains 15 residues. V lost 5 bases to trimming and J lost 4 bases, with 14 bases between them. The CDR3 loop is CASSRTTGGTGELFF. CDR3 coding DNA: TGTGCCAGCAGTCGGACGACCGGGGGCACCGGGGAGCTGTTTTTT.

Only a few counts were recorded for this clonotype. This chain connects TRBV6-2 or TRBV6-3 to TRBJ2-5, with 7 positions matching TRBD2. The CDR3 runs 14 residues. The germline CDR1 and CDR2 sequences are MNHEY and SVGEGT. V lost 2 bases and J lost 2; bases outside the gene matches: 2. The CDR3 coding sequence is TGTGCCAGCAGTTACCAGCGGGGACAAGAGACCCAGTACTTC. Its protein is CASSYQRGQETQYF.

In its sample, this clonotype was seen many times. The rearrangement links TRBV2 to TRBJ1-1, with 8 bases lining up with TRBD1. Germline trimming cut 7 bases from V and 3 bases from J; bases unmatched to any gene: 10. This CDR3 contains 15 residues. Germline V gene lookup returns CDR1 SNHLY and CDR2 FYNNEI. CDR3: CASKLRTGPDTEAFF. CDR3 DNA: TGTGCCAGCAAGCTTCGGACAGGGCCGGACACTGAAGCTTTCTTT. The entire variable domain, with the rest obtained from reference TRBV2 and TRBJ1-1, is as follows: EPEVTQTPSHQVTQMGQEVILRCVPISNHLYFYWYRQILGQKVEFLVSFYNNEISEKSEIFDDQFSVERPDGSNFTLKIRSTKLEDSAMYFCASKLRTGPDTEAFFGQGTRLTVV.

This clonotype was counted only a few times. The CDR3 sequence is CASRRTGVNEQYF. In DNA, the CDR3 is TGTGCCAGCAGACGAACAGGGGTCAACGAGCAGTACTTC. The V and J genes are TRBV12-3 or TRBV12-4 and TRBJ2-7; 7 bases match TRBD1. V lost 6 bases, J lost 5 bases, and 7 bases stayed unmatched. This CDR3 is built from 13 residues.

This clonotype was seen at least ten times. The rearrangement uses TRBV29-1 and TRBJ2-5; 7 positions agree with TRBD1. The CDR3 covers 12 residues. The germline CDR1 and CDR2 sequences are SQVTM and ANQGSEA. Unmatched junction bases numbered 3, after V lost 6 bases and J lost 2 bases. The CDR3 loop reads CSVDRAQETQYF. The CDR3 DNA reads TGCAGCGTCGACAGGGCGCAAGAGACCCAGTACTTC.

The V gene is TRBV4-3, the J gene TRBJ1-5, with D hard to call. The CDR3 has 15 residues. Germline assignment: CDR1 LGHNA and CDR2 YSLEER. The ends were cut back, 0 bases at V and 5 bases at J, with 11 bases in the middle. CDR3 in amino acids: CASSQERAGDQPQHF. The DNA for the CDR3 is TGCGCCAGCAGCCAAGAAAGGGCGGGAGATCAGCCCCAGCATTTT.

This clonotype was observed at least ten times. The gene calls are TRBV6-2 or TRBV6-3 and TRBJ1-5, with D unresolved. Trimming removed 7 bases from V and 0 bases from J, with 13 bases in between. The CDR3 is made up of 15 amino acids. Germline assignment: CDR1 MNHEY and CDR2 SVGEGT. The DNA for the CDR3 is TGTGCCAGCACCTCACCAACCTATAGCAATCAGCCCCAGCATTTT. As protein: CASTSPTYSNQPQHF.

This clonotype was seen ten or more times. The chain employs TRBV4-2 and TRBJ1-5; D gene unclear. Trimming stripped 4 bases from V and 3 bases from J, with 7 bases between. This CDR3 comprises 13 residues. In germline, CDR1 is LGHNA, CDR2 YNFKEQ. For the CDR3, the DNA is TGTGCCAGCAGCCCAATTCTCAATCAGCCCCAGCATTTT. Protein: CASSPILNQPQHF.

In its sample, this clonotype was seen many times. The rearrangement joins TRBV7-2 to TRBJ1-2, with D possibly matching TRBD1 (5 bases). This CDR3 is 15 amino acids long. V was shortened by 5 bases and J by 6 bases, with 19 bases between the two germline ends. Germline CDR1 is SGHTA and CDR2 is FQGNSA. CDR3: CTSSPQIREGNGYTF. DNA for the CDR3: TGTACCAGCAGCCCTCAGATTAGAGAGGGGAATGGCTACACCTTC.

In its sample, this clonotype was seen many times. This chain links TRBV15 with TRBJ1-1; 7 bases agree with TRBD1. Germline CDR1 reads LNHNV; CDR2 reads YYDKDF (reference sequence). CDR3 length: 15 amino acids. V shed 5 bases, J shed 2 bases, and the junction held 8 bases outside the gene matches. CDR3 nucleotides: TGTGCCACCAGCTTAGGGACAGACCAAAACACTGAAGCTTTCTTT. This gives the protein CATSLGTDQNTEAFF. Full variable domain (outside the CDR3, taken from reference TRBV15 and TRBJ1-1): DAMVIQNPRYQVTQFGKPVTLSCSQTLNHNVMYWYQQKSSQAPKLLFHYYDKDFNNEADTPDNFQSRRPNTSFCFLDIRSPGLGDTAMYLCATSLGTDQNTEAFFGQGTRLTVV.

CDR3 nucleotides: TGCAGCGTTGAAGATAGCGACAGACAAGAGACCCAGTACTTC. Translating gives CSVEDSDRQETQYF. V is TRBV29-1 and J is TRBJ2-5; either TRBD1 or TRBD2 may supply D (5 bases each). The V gene lost 0 bases and the J gene lost 2 bases, with 10 bases spanning the gap. The CDR3 loop spans 14 amino acids. Germline-derived CDR1 and CDR2 are SQVTM and ANQGSEA. Using reference TRBV29-1 and TRBJ2-5 for the parts outside the CDR3, the full variable domain is SAVISQKPSRDICQRGTSLTIQCQVDSQVTMMFWYRQQPGQSLTLIATANQGSEATYESGFVIDKFPISRPNLTFSTLTVSNMSPEDSSIYLCSVEDSDRQETQYFGPGTRLLVL.

This clonotype showed up many times. V is TRBV28 and J is TRBJ1-6, with 8 bases lining up with TRBD1. From germline, CDR1 is MDHEN and CDR2 SYDVKM. V shed 10 bases and J 6 bases; nucleotides not matched to a gene: 11. This CDR3 is built from 15 residues. CDR3 sequence (DNA): TGTGCCACACAACCGATAGACAGGGGTAATTCACCCCTCCACTTT. Translation: CATQPIDRGNSPLHF. Using reference TRBV28 and TRBJ1-6 for the parts outside the CDR3, the full variable domain is DVKVTQSSRYLVKRTGEKVFLECVQDMDHENMFWYRQDPGLGLRLIYFSYDVKMKEKGDIPEGYSVSREKKERFSLILESASTNQTSMYLCATQPIDRGNSPLHFGNGTRLTVT.

Many counts were recorded for this clonotype. The J gene is TRBJ2-7, the V gene TRBV10-3, with 7 bases fitting TRBD2. This CDR3 has 16 amino acids. The ends lost 6 bases at V and 0 bases at J; junction bases unmatched: 11. Germline lookup yields CDR1 ENHRY and CDR2 SYGVKD. The CDR3 DNA sequence: TGTGCCATCAGCGAGGTAGGGGAGGGGAGCTCCTACGAGCAGTACTTC. This translates into CAISEVGEGSSYEQYF.

This clonotype occurred many times. The CDR3 nucleotides read TGTGCCAGCAGTCGGGCTACTAGCGGGAGGAACTCCTACGAGCAGTACTTC. It yields the protein CASSRATSGRNSYEQYF. The gene calls are TRBV6-2 or TRBV6-3 and TRBJ2-7; 12 nucleotides align to TRBD2. V lost 5 bases and J lost 0; bases outside the gene matches: 8. In germline, CDR1 is MNHEY, CDR2 SVGEGT. This CDR3 has 17 residues.